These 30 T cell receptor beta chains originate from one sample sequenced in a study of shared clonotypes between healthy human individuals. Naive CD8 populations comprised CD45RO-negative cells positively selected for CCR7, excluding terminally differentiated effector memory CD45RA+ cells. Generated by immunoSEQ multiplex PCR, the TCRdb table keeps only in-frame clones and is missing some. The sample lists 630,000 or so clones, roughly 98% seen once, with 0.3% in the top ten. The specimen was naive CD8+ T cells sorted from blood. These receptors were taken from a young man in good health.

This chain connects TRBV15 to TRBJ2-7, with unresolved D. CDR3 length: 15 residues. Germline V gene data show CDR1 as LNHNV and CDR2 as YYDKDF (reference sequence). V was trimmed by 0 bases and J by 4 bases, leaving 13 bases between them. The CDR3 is CATSREADLFYEQYF. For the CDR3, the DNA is TGTGCCACCAGCAGAGAGGCGGACCTCTTTTACGAGCAGTACTTC.

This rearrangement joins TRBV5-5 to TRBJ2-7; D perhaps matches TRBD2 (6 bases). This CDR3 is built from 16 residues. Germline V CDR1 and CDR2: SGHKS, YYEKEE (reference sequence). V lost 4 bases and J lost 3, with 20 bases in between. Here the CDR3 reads CASSEGTPLALYEQYF. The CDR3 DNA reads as TGTGCCAGCAGCGAAGGGACTCCTCTCGCCCTCTACGAGCAGTACTTC.

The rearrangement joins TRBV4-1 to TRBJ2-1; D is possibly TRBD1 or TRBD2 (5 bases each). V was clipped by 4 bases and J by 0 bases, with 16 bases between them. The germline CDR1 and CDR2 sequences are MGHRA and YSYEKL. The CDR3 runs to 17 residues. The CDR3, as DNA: TGCGCCAGCAGCCGCCTTCCGGGGCCTAGCTCCTACAATGAGCAGTTCTTC. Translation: CASSRLPGPSSYNEQFF.

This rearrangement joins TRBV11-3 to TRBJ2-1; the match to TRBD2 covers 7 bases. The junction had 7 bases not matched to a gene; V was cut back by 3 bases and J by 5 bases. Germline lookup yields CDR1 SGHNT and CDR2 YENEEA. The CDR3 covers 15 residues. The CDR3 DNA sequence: TGTGCCAGCAGCTTGCGAGCGGGACTTGACAATGAGCAGTTCTTC. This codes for CASSLRAGLDNEQFF.

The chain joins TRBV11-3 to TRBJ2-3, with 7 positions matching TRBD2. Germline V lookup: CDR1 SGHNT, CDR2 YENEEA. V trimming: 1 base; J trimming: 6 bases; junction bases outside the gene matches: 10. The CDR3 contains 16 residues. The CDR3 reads CASSLGAGVTGDTQYF. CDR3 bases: TGTGCCAGCAGCTTAGGGGCGGGAGTTACTGGTGATACGCAGTATTTT.

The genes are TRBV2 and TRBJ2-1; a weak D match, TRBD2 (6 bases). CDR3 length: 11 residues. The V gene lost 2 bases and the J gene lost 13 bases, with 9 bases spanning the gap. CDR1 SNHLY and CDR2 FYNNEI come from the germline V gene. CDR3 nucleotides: TGTGCCAGCAGTGAACGGGACTTTCAGTTCTTC. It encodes CASSERDFQFF.

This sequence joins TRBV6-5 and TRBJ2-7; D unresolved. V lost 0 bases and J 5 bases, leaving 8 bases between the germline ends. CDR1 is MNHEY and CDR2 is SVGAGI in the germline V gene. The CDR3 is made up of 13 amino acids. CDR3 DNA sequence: TGTGCCAGCAGTTACTCGGAAGACAACGAGCAGTACTTC. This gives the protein CASSYSEDNEQYF.

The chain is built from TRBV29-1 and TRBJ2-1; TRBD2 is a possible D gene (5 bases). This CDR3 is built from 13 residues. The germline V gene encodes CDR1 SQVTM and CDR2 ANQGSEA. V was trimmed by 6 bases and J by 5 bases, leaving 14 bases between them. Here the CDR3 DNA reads TGCAGCGTAAGAGGGAGTAATGACAATGAGCAGTTCTTC. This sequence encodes CSVRGSNDNEQFF.

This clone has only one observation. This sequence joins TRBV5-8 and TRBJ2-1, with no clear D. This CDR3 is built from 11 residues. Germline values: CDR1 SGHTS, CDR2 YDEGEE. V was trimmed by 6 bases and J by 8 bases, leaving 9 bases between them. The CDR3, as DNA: TGTGCCAGCAACCCGTGGGATGAGCAGTTCTTC. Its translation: CASNPWDEQFF.

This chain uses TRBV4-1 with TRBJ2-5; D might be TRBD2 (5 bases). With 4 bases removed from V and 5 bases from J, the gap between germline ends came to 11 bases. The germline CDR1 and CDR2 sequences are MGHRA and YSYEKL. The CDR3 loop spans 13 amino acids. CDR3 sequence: CASSPRLAETQYF. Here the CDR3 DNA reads TGCGCCAGCAGCCCCAGATTAGCGGAGACCCAGTACTTC.

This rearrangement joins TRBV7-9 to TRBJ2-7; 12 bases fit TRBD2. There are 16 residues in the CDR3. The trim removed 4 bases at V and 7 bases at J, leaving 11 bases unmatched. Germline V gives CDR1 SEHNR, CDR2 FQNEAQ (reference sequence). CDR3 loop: CASSSPGLAGPEEQYF. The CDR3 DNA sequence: TGTGCCAGCAGCTCGCCGGGACTAGCGGGTCCCGAGGAGCAGTACTTC.

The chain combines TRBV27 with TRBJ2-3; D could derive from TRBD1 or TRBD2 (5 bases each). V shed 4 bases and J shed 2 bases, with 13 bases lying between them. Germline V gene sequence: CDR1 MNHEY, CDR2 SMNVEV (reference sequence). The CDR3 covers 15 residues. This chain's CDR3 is CASSWLAGATDTQYF. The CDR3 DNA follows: TGTGCCAGCAGTTGGCTAGCTGGGGCCACAGATACGCAGTATTTT.

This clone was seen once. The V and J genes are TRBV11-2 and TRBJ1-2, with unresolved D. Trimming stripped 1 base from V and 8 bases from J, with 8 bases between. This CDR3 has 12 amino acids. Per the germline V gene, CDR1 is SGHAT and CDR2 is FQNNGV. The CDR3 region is CASSLGSVGYTF. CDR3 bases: TGTGCCAGCAGCTTAGGGTCAGTAGGCTACACCTTC.

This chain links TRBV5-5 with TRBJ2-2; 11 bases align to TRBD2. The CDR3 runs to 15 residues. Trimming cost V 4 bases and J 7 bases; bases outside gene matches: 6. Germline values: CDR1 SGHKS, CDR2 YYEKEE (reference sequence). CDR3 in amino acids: CASSTGTSGSGELFF. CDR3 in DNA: TGTGCCAGCAGCACTGGGACTAGCGGAAGCGGGGAGCTGTTTTTT. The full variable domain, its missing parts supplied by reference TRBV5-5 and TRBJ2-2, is DAGVTQSPTHLIKTRGQQVTLRCSPISGHKSVSWYQQVLGQGPQFIFQYYEKEERGRGNFPDRFSARQFPNYSSELNVNALLLGDSALYLCASSTGTSGSGELFFGEGSRLTVL.

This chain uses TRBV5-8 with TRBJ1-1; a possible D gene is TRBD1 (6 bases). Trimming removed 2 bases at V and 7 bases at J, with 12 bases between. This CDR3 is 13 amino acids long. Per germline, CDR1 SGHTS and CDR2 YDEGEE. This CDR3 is CASSLTGNGEAFF. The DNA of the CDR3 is TGTGCCAGCAGCTTAACAGGGAACGGTGAAGCTTTCTTT.

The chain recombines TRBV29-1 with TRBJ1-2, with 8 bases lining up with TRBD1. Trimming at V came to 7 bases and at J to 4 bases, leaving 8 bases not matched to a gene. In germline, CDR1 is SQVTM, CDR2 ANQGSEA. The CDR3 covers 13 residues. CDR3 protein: CSARTGTIYGYTF. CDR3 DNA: TGCAGCGCCCGGACAGGGACCATCTATGGCTACACCTTC.

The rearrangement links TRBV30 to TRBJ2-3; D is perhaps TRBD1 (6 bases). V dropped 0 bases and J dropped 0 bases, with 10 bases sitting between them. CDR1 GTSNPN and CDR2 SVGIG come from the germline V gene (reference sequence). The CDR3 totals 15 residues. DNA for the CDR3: TGTGCCTGGAGTGTGGGGACAACTAGCACAGATACGCAGTATTTT. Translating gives CAWSVGTTSTDTQYF.

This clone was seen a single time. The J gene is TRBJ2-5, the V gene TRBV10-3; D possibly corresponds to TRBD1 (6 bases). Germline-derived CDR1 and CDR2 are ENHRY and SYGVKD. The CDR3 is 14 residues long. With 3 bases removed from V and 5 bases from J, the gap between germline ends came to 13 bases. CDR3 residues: CAISEQGFGETQYF. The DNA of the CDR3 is TGTGCCATCAGTGAACAGGGATTTGGGGAGACCCAGTACTTC.

CDR3 nucleotides: TGTGCCAGTAGTATAGGCTCGGCCTACAATGAGCAGTTCTTC. It yields the protein CASSIGSAYNEQFF. V and J are TRBV19 and TRBJ2-1; D not resolved. The CDR3 spans 14 residues. Germline-derived CDR1 and CDR2 are LNHDA and SQIVND (reference sequence). The V and J ends lost 1 base and 2 bases respectively, with 6 bases between them.

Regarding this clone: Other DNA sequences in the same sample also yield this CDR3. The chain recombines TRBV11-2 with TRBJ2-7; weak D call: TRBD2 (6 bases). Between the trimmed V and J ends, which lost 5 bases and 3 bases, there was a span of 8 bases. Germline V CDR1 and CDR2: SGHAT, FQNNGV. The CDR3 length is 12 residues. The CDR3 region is CASSPGGYEQYF. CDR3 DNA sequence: TGTGCCAGCAGCCCCGGGGGCTACGAGCAGTACTTC.

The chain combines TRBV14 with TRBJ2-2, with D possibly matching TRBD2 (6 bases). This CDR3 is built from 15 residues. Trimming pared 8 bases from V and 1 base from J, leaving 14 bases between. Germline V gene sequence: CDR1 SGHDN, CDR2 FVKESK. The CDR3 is CASRGSRGNTGELFF. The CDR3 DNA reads TGTGCCAGCCGGGGGAGTAGGGGGAACACCGGGGAGCTGTTTTTT.

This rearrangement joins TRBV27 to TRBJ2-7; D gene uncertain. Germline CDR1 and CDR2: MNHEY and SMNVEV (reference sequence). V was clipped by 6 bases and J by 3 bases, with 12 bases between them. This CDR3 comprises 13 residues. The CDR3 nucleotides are TGTGCCAGCAGGGGTGGGCGTCTCTACGAGCAGTACTTC. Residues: CASRGGRLYEQYF.

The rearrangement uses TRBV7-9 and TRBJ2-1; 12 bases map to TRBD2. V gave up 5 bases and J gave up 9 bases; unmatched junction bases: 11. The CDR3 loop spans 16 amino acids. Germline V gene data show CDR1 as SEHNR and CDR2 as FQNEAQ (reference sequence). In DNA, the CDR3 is TGTGCCAGCAGCACTGCCGGGACTAGCGGGTCTGGTGAGCAGTTCTTC. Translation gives CASSTAGTSGSGEQFF.

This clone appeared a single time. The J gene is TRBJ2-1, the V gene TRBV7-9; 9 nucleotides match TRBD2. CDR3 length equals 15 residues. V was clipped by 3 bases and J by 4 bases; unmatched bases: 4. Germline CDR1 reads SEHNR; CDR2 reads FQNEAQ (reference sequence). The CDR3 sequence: CASSLRLAGYNEQFF. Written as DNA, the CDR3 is TGTGCCAGCAGCTTGCGGCTAGCGGGATACAATGAGCAGTTCTTC.

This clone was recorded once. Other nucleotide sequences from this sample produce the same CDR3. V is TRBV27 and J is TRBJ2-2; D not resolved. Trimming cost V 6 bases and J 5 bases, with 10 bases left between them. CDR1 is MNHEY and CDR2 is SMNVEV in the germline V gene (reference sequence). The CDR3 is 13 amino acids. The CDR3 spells CASSLQVTGELFF. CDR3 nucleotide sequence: TGTGCCAGCAGCCTTCAGGTAACCGGGGAGCTGTTTTTT.

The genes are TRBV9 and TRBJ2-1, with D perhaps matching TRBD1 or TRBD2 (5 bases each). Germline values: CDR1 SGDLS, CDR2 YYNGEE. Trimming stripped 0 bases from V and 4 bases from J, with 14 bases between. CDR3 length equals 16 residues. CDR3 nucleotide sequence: TGTGCCAGCAGCGTAGGAGAGGGCAGGGAGTACAATGAGCAGTTCTTC. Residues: CASSVGEGREYNEQFF.

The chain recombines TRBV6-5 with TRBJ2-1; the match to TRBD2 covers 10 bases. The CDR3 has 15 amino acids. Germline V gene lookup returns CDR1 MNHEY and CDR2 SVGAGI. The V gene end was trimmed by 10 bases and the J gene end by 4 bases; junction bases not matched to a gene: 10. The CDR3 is CATRWGTSDYNEQFF. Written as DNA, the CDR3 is TGTGCCACCCGGTGGGGGACTAGCGATTACAATGAGCAGTTCTTC.

CDR3 DNA: TGTGCCAGCAGCCAGAGAGGGGGGGGTACCAATGAGCAGTTCTTC. Translating gives CASSQRGGGTNEQFF. The J gene is TRBJ2-1, the V gene TRBV7-6, with a possible D match to TRBD2 (7 bases). Trimming stripped 5 bases from V and 6 bases from J, with 17 bases between. CDR1 and CDR2 from the germline V gene are SGHVS and FNYEAQ. This CDR3 has 15 residues.

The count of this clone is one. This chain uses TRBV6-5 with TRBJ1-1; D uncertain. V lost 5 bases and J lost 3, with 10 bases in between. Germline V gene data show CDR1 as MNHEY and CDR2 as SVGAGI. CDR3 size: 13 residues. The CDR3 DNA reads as TGTGCCAGCAGTCCACGGTTGTACACTGAAGCTTTCTTT. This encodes CASSPRLYTEAFF.

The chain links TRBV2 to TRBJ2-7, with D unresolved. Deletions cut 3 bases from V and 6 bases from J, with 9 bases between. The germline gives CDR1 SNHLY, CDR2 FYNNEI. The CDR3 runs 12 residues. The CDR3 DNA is TGTGCCAGCAGTGAGGTGCAGCTCGAGCAGTACTTC. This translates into CASSEVQLEQYF.